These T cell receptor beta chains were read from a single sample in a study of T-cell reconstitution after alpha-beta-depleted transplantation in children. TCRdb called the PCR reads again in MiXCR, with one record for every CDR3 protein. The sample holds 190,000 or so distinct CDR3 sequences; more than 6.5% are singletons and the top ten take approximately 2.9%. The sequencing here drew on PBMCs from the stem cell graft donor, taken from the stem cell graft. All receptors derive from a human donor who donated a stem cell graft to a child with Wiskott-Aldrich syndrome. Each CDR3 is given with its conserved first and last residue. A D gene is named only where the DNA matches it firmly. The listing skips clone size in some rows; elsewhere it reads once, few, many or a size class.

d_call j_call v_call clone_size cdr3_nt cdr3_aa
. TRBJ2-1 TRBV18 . TGTGCCAGCTCACCACGTCAAGACAATGAGCAGTTCTTC CASSPRQDNEQFF
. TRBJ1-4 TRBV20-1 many TGCAGTGCTTCCCGACTTAATGAAAAACTGTTTTTT CSASRLNEKLFF
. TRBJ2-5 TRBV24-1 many TGTGCCACCAGTGATTCGGGCGGTACCGGAGAGACCCAGTACTTC CATSDSGGTGETQYF
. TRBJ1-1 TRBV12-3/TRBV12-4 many TGTGCCAGCAGTTGGGATTACAGGGAGAACACTGAAGCTTTCTTT CASSWDYRENTEAFF
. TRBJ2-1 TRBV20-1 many TGCAGTGCTAGAGACCCGGGACTCGTAGTTGGCGATGAGCAGTTCTTC CSARDPGLVVGDEQFF
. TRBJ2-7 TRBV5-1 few TGCGCCAGCAGCTCTACCGGGACATCCGCGGGTGAGCAGTACTTC CASSSTGTSAGEQYF
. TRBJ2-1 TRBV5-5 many TGTGCCAGCAGCCCGGCCGTGAGGAATGTCCATGAGCAGTTCTTC CASSPAVRNVHEQFF
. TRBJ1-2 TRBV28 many TGTGCCAGCAGTTTACGTGGCTATGGCTACACCTTC CASSLRGYGYTF
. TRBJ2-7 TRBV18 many TGTGCCAGCTCCTTCTCCCGGGGAGGAGGTGAGCAGTACTTC CASSFSRGGGEQYF
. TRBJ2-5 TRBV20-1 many TGCAGTGCTAGAGATCAACTGGGCCAAGAGACCCAGTACTTC CSARDQLGQETQYF
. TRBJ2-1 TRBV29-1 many TGCAGCGTTGAACCCCATGGGAACTTCCGGGACAAAGGGCAGTTCTTC CSVEPHGNFRDKGQFF
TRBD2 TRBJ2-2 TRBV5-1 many TGCGCCAGCAGCTTCGGGACTAGCGGAAACACCGGGGAGCTGTTTTTT CASSFGTSGNTGELFF
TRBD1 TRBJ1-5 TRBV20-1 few TGCAGTGCCTGGACAGGAGGAGGCAATCAGCCCCAGCATTTT CSAWTGGGNQPQHF
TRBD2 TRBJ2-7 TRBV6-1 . TGTGCCAGCACCGTGGGGGGACTAGTCCACGAGCAGTACTTC CASTVGGLVHEQYF
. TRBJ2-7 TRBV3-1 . TGTGCCAGCAGCCAGAGGAGGGGGACATCATTCTACGAGCAGTACTTC CASSQRRGTSFYEQYF
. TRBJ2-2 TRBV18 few TGTGCCAGCTCACCACCGGGGAAAACCGCCGGGGAGCTGTTTTTT CASSPPGKTAGELFF
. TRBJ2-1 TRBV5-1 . TGCGCCAGCAGCCCCCCTAGGCAGGGCACCTACAATGAGCAGTTCTTC CASSPPRQGTYNEQFF
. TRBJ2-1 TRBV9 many TGTGCCAGCAGCGTAGCGGGGGGCTCTTCCTACAATGAGCAGTTCTTC CASSVAGGSSYNEQFF
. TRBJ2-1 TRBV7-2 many TGTGCCAGCAGCTTCCCGGACGCGACCCCCCGGGACAATGAGCAGTTCTTC CASSFPDATPRDNEQFF
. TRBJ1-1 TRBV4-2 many TGTGCCAGCAGCCAAGATCTAGGGGAAAGTAACACTGAAGCTTTCTTT CASSQDLGESNTEAFF
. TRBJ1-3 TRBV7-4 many TGTGCCAGCAGCTTAGCGCGCAGGGGAAACACCATATATTTT CASSLARRGNTIYF
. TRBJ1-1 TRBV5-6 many TGTGCCAGCAGCTTGGTGGGTACAGTAAACACTGAAGCTTTCTTT CASSLVGTVNTEAFF
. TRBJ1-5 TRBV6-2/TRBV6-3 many TGTGCATCCCGGGGCGGCAATCAGCCCCAGCATTTT CASRGGNQPQHF
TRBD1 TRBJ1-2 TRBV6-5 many TGTGCCAGCAGCTCCCGGGACAGGCAAAGGGGCTACACCTTC CASSSRDRQRGYTF
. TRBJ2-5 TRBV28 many TGTGCCAGCAGTCCTCCCATAGGTGAGGAGACCCAGTACTTC CASSPPIGEETQYF
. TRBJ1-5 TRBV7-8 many TGTGCCAGCAGCGAGGGGTATCAGCCCCAGCATTTT CASSEGYQPQHF
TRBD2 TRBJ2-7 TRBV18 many TGTGCCAGCTCACAAGGGACTAGCGGGAGCTTCTCCTACGAGCAGTACTTC CASSQGTSGSFSYEQYF
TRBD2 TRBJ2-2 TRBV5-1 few TGCGCCAGCAGCCTAAGACTAGCGGGGTCCGGGGAGCTGTTTTTT CASSLRLAGSGELFF
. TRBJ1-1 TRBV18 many TGTGCCAGCTCTTACAACGTGAACACTGAAGCTTTCTTT CASSYNVNTEAFF
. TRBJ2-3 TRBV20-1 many TGCAGTGCTATTGCAGATACGCAGTATTTT CSAIADTQYF
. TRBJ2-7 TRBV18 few TGTGCCAGCTCCGAATCGGCGGGGTCCTACGAGCAGTACTTC CASSESAGSYEQYF